This paragraph reports one T cell receptor beta chain. What it binds is not known. Trimming at V came to 11 bases and at J to 7 bases, leaving 11 bases not matched to a gene. Germline CDR1 reads LNHDA; CDR2 reads SQIVND (reference sequence). The CDR3 is 14 amino acids. This specimen belongs to a study of PD-1 blockade in classical Hodgkin lymphoma. Study conclusions and caveats: Patients starting nivolumab under 1 year after ASCT were excluded. CD4+ TCR diversity rose significantly by C4D1, and CD8+ TCR diversity did not. Baseline TCR diversity was reportedly lower in newly diagnosed patients than in healthy donors. It was reported as lower still in relapsed/refractory patients.

Exposure to brentuximab vedotin varied, and each patient had relapsed following autologous stem cell transplantation. Magnetic negative selection purified CD4+ T cells from thawed PBMCs. Sequenced by immunoSEQ multiplex PCR; TCRdb stores in-frame clones only, minus some. The sample includes about 24,000 clones, roughly 84% of them seen just once. The sequenced sample was CD4+ T cells from blood, obtained at baseline. This receptor was identified in a human donor with classical Hodgkin lymphoma. The J gene is TRBJ1-2, the V gene TRBV19, with TRBD1 matching 12 bases. In DNA, the CDR3 is TGTGCCTGCCTTTCGGGACAGGGGGCCGGTGGCTACACCTTC. Protein sequence: CACLSGQGAGGYTF.